Each of the 9 T cell receptor beta chains below was sequenced from the same sample in a study of low-dose radiotherapy and immunotherapy resistance in tumors. The sample's time point: before trial treatment. The authors ran roughly 20 PCR cycles to amplify TCRs with a constant-region primer and V-primer adapter. Via MiXCR, TCRdb re-called the reads, giving one row per CDR3 protein. The sample lists fewer than 60,000 distinct CDR3 sequences; approximately 12% were seen once. The specimen was PBMCs, collected before treatment. Receptors originate from a female donor with ovarian cancer.

This clonotype showed up many times. V and J are TRBV20-1 and TRBJ2-2, with a weak D call TRBD2 (6 bases). Trimming removed 0 bases at V and 4 bases at J, with 9 bases between. This CDR3 spans 14 amino acids. The germline CDR1 and CDR2 sequences are DFQATT and SNEGSKA (reference sequence). The CDR3, as DNA: TGCAGTGCTAGAGACGGGGGAGGCACCGGGGAGCTGTTTTTT. Translated: CSARDGGGTGELFF.

This clonotype was detected many times. The CDR3 here is CASSLLQDSNSPLHF. CDR3 bases: TGTGCCAGCAGTTTATTGCAGGACTCCAATTCACCCCTCCACTTT. The rearrangement joins TRBV27 to TRBJ1-6, with unresolved D. The CDR3 has 15 amino acids. Trimming stripped 1 base from V and 7 bases from J, with 11 bases between. Germline CDR1 MNHEY, CDR2 SMNVEV (reference sequence).

This clonotype has ten or more counts. The chain combines TRBV2 with TRBJ1-5; no firm D call. This CDR3 region has 14 residues. V was pared by 6 bases and J by 7 bases, with 16 bases between. Germline V gene data show CDR1 as SNHLY and CDR2 as FYNNEI. This CDR3 is CASSGVEGRQPQHF. The CDR3 coding sequence is TGTGCCAGCAGCGGGGTGGAGGGCCGACAGCCCCAGCATTTT.

Notes on this clonotype: No conserved phenylalanine or tryptophan ends this CDR3, so it is likely a read error. This chain joins TRBV5-3 and TRBJ2-2, with D unresolved. TRBV5-3 has ORF status, its function being uncertain. The germline V and J ends were trimmed by 4 bases and 1 base, with 14 bases remaining between them. The CDR3 is 16 residues long. In nucleotides, the CDR3 is TGTGCCAGAAGCGCGTCAGCGACGGAGAACACCGGGGAGCTGTTTTGT. Its translation is CARSASATENTGELFC.

Notes on this clonotype: This likely reflects a read error, since a far larger clone is one base away. The chain recombines TRBV6-8 with TRBJ2-5; D not certain. Per the germline V gene, CDR1 is MNHGY and CDR2 is SAAAGT. Trimming cost V 3 bases and J 4 bases, with 12 bases left between them. CDR3 size: 14 residues. CDR3 protein: CASSYRDTTETQYF. The CDR3 nucleotides are TGTGCCAGCAGTTATCGCGACACGACAGAGACCCAGTACTTC.

This clonotype was counted only a few times. This rearrangement joins TRBV27 to TRBJ2-7; D gene uncertain. Trimming took 8 bases from V and 6 from J, leaving 14 bases between them. CDR1 is MNHEY, CDR2 SMNVEV, per germline (reference sequence). CDR3 size: 12 residues. The CDR3 DNA follows: TGTGCCAGCGTCTTCAGGTCCGGCGAGCAGTACTTC. Translated, it gives CASVFRSGEQYF.

This clonotype came up many times. This chain joins TRBV6-5 and TRBJ1-2; D is unclear. Germline V lookup: CDR1 MNHEY, CDR2 SVGAGI. CDR3 length equals 13 residues. Trimming stripped 6 bases from V and 6 bases from J, with 14 bases between. The chain's CDR3 is CASRLGIWDGYTF. Here the CDR3 DNA reads TGTGCCAGCAGACTAGGTATCTGGGATGGCTACACCTTC.

This clonotype was seen a handful of times. V usage is TRBV2 and J usage is TRBJ1-6; D unresolved. Trimming took 3 bases from V and 9 from J, leaving 12 bases between them. Germline CDR1 SNHLY, CDR2 FYNNEI. This CDR3 has 14 amino acids. The CDR3 nucleotides are TGTGCCAGCAGTGAGGGGAGGATGCTTTCACCCCTCCACTTT. Its protein product is CASSEGRMLSPLHF.

At least ten counts were recorded for this clonotype. The chain links TRBV6-2 or TRBV6-3 to TRBJ2-7; D gene ambiguous. V was clipped by 6 bases and J by 5 bases, with 11 bases between them. The germline V gene encodes CDR1 MNHEY and CDR2 SVGEGT. The CDR3 spans 12 residues. The CDR3 DNA follows: TGTGCCAGCAGGGATCTACTGGACGAGCAGTACTTC. Translated: CASRDLLDEQYF.